These 30 T cell receptor beta chains originate from one sample sequenced in a study of blood T cell repertoires in COVID-19. Method: immunoSEQ multiplex PCR; TCRdb's copy keeps in-frame clones and lacks some. The table records about 160,000 clones, approximately 90% of them present only once. The sequenced sample consisted of peripheral blood. These receptors were collected from a man aged 18-30 years with acute or convalescent COVID-19.

The V gene is TRBV9, the J gene TRBJ2-1; D ambiguous. Germline V lookup: CDR1 SGDLS, CDR2 YYNGEE. Trimming took 0 bases from V and 9 from J, leaving 4 bases between them. This CDR3 contains 11 residues. CDR3: CASSVASEQFF. CDR3 DNA: TGTGCCAGCAGCGTAGCCAGTGAGCAGTTCTTC.

This chain connects TRBV4-1 to TRBJ2-3; tentative D call: TRBD2 (6 bases). Germline CDR1 and CDR2: MGHRA and YSYEKL. The CDR3 length is 16 residues. V lost 0 bases and J lost 1, with 11 bases in between. This CDR3 reads CASSQDRASGTDTQYF. The CDR3 region has the DNA TGCGCCAGCAGCCAAGATCGGGCTAGCGGCACAGATACGCAGTATTTT.

The chain links TRBV18 to TRBJ2-1; the match to TRBD2 covers 10 bases. V trimming: 2 bases; J trimming: 2 bases; junction bases outside the gene matches: 21. The CDR3 length is 22 residues. The germline V gene has CDR1 KGHSH and CDR2 LQKENI. The CDR3 region is CASSPSSEPSGRGWLAYNEQFF. DNA for the CDR3: TGTGCCAGCTCACCAAGTAGCGAACCTAGCGGGAGAGGGTGGTTGGCCTACAATGAGCAGTTCTTC.

This clone was seen only once. Other DNA sequences in this specimen translate into the identical CDR3. The rearrangement links TRBV2 to TRBJ1-1, with D tentatively TRBD1 (5 bases). The germline gives CDR1 SNHLY, CDR2 FYNNEI. CDR3 length: 14 residues. V was cut by 2 bases and J by 1 base, with 8 bases left in between. The CDR3, as DNA: TGTGCCAGCAGTGAACGCCAGGGGAACACTGAAGCTTTCTTT. Translating gives CASSERQGNTEAFF.

V gene TRBV4-2 combines with J gene TRBJ2-1, with 9 bases lining up with TRBD2. The V gene end was trimmed by 0 bases and the J gene end by 10 bases; junction bases not matched to a gene: 13. This CDR3 spans 17 amino acids. Per germline, CDR1 LGHNA and CDR2 YNFKEQ. The CDR3 DNA sequence: TGTGCCAGCAGCCAAGATATCCCCACTAGCGGGCTTGAGGAGCAGTTCTTC. Its translation is CASSQDIPTSGLEEQFF.

This chain joins TRBV30 and TRBJ2-5, with D possibly being TRBD2 (5 bases). CDR1 is GTSNPN, CDR2 SVGIG, per germline (reference sequence). The ends were cut back, 0 bases at V and 2 bases at J, with 10 bases in the middle. The CDR3 has 14 residues. CDR3 sequence: CAWSVLGGQETQYF. The CDR3 region has the DNA TGTGCCTGGAGTGTACTTGGCGGGCAAGAGACCCAGTACTTC.

V is TRBV5-1 and J is TRBJ2-1; possibly TRBD1 for D (8 bases). From germline, CDR1 is SGHRS and CDR2 YFSETQ. The V gene lost 1 base and the J gene lost 2 bases, with 13 bases spanning the gap. The CDR3 has 16 residues. The CDR3 nucleotides are TGCGCCAGCAGCTTGAGGACAGGGACTACCTACAATGAGCAGTTCTTC. Its protein product is CASSLRTGTTYNEQFF.

The chain is built from TRBV15 and TRBJ1-6; TRBD1 aligns across 8 bases. The V segment lost 3 bases and the J segment 4 bases; nucleotides outside the gene matches: 8. The germline V gene has CDR1 LNHNV and CDR2 YYDKDF (reference sequence). The CDR3 sequence is 17 residues long. CDR3 in DNA: TGTGCCACCAGCAGGGGAGGGCAGGGGGCGTATAATTCACCCCTCCACTTT. Its protein is CATSRGGQGAYNSPLHF.

For the CDR3, the DNA is TGTGCCAGCAGTCTCGGACAGACCCTTCAGCCCCAGCATTTT. Protein product: CASSLGQTLQPQHF. The chain joins TRBV6-5 to TRBJ1-5; the D gene is possibly TRBD1 (6 bases). The V end was cut by 5 bases, the J end by 6 bases, with 14 bases between. The CDR3 runs to 14 residues. In germline, CDR1 is MNHEY, CDR2 SVGAGI.

Comment on this clone: Other DNA sequences in the same sample also yield this CDR3. J is TRBJ1-5 and V is TRBV2; tentative D call: TRBD1 (5 bases). The germline V and J ends were trimmed by 9 bases and 4 bases, with 10 bases remaining between them. The CDR3 length is 12 residues. Germline CDR1 is SNHLY and CDR2 is FYNNEI. In DNA form, the CDR3 reads TGTGCCAGTGGGGGGAGGAATCAGCCCCAGCATTTT. This codes for CASGGRNQPQHF.

This chain connects TRBV12-3 or TRBV12-4 to TRBJ1-2; 7 bases fit TRBD1. The V segment lost 8 bases and the J segment 3 bases; nucleotides outside the gene matches: 3. The CDR3 sequence is 12 residues long. The CDR3 loop is CASVQGYYGYTF. In DNA form, the CDR3 reads TGTGCCAGCGTACAGGGGTACTATGGCTACACCTTC.

The chain has TRBV6-5 and TRBJ1-1; D possibly corresponds to TRBD1 (5 bases). V was shortened by 8 bases and J by 5 bases, with 18 bases between the two germline ends. Germline V gene lookup returns CDR1 MNHEY and CDR2 SVGAGI. The CDR3 length is 14 residues. CDR3 protein: CASGSGTAGTEAFF. The CDR3 DNA sequence: TGTGCCAGCGGGTCCGGGACCGCGGGGACTGAAGCTTTCTTT.

This chain links TRBV3-1 (or the pseudogene TRBV3-2) with TRBJ2-1, with TRBD2 matching 13 bases. CDR3 length: 18 residues. Per germline, CDR1 LGHDT and CDR2 YNNKEL (reference sequence). V was pared by 3 bases and J by 6 bases, with 11 bases of the junction left unmatched. The CDR3 DNA follows: TGTGCCAGCAGCCAGGGGCGGACTAGCGGGAGATTCGGCAATGAGCAGTTCTTC. Translated: CASSQGRTSGRFGNEQFF.

Many counts were recorded for this clone. The chain couples TRBV5-1 to TRBJ2-7; D is perhaps TRBD2 (6 bases). This CDR3 has 15 amino acids. The germline V and J ends were trimmed by 0 bases and 3 bases, with 13 bases remaining between them. Germline lookup yields CDR1 SGHRS and CDR2 YFSETQ. CDR3 DNA: TGCGCCAGCAGCTTGGTGGAGGGAGGCCACTACGAGCAGTACTTC. This translates into CASSLVEGGHYEQYF.

The V gene is TRBV5-1, the J gene TRBJ2-3, with D maybe TRBD2 (5 bases). Trimming cost V 0 bases and J 0 bases, with 14 bases left between them. Germline V gives CDR1 SGHRS, CDR2 YFSETQ. This CDR3 comprises 17 residues. In DNA, the CDR3 is TGCGCCAGCAGCTTGGGTCTACTAGGTCGCAGCACAGATACGCAGTATTTT. Its translation: CASSLGLLGRSTDTQYF. Supplemented by reference TRBV5-1 and TRBJ2-3, the full variable domain reads KAGVTQTPRYLIKTRGQQVTLSCSPISGHRSVSWYQQTPGQGLQFLFEYFSETQRNKGNFPGRFSGRQFSNSRSEMNVSTLELGDSALYLCASSLGLLGRSTDTQYFGPGTRLTVL.

This chain joins TRBV30 and TRBJ1-5, with 9 positions matching TRBD1. This CDR3 comprises 14 residues. CDR1 and CDR2 from the germline V gene are GTSNPN and SVGIG (reference sequence). V was clipped by 3 bases and J by 7 bases; unmatched bases: 7. For the CDR3, the DNA is TGTGCCTGGAGCCTGGGACAGGGAAACCAGCCCCAGCATTTT. Its translation is CAWSLGQGNQPQHF.

J is TRBJ2-2 and V is TRBV4-1; D is uncertain. V lost 2 bases and J 1 base, leaving 8 bases between the germline ends. In germline, CDR1 is MGHRA, CDR2 YSYEKL. The CDR3 extends over 15 amino acids. The CDR3 here is CASSQNLLNTGELFF. The DNA of the CDR3 is TGCGCCAGCAGCCAAAACTTATTGAACACCGGGGAGCTGTTTTTT.

The chain uses TRBV5-1 and TRBJ2-2, with D uncertain. This CDR3 has 14 amino acids. Trimming left V 3 bases short and J 3 bases short, with 9 bases between. Germline CDR1 SGHRS, CDR2 YFSETQ. The CDR3 loop reads CASSSRSYTGELFF. The CDR3 DNA follows: TGCGCCAGCAGCTCCCGGAGCTACACCGGGGAGCTGTTTTTT. Together with reference TRBV5-1 and TRBJ2-2, the CDR3 gives the full variable domain: KAGVTQTPRYLIKTRGQQVTLSCSPISGHRSVSWYQQTPGQGLQFLFEYFSETQRNKGNFPGRFSGRQFSNSRSEMNVSTLELGDSALYLCASSSRSYTGELFFGEGSRLTVL.

V and J are TRBV3-1 (or the pseudogene TRBV3-2) and TRBJ2-2; TRBD2 matches at 12 bases. This CDR3 has 19 residues. V gave up 1 base and J gave up 4 bases; unmatched junction bases: 10. Germline V CDR1 and CDR2: LGHDT, YNNKEL (reference sequence). This CDR3 reads CASSQGASSGGARTGELFF. The CDR3 coding sequence is TGTGCCAGCAGCCAAGGGGCGTCTAGCGGGGGGGCTCGCACCGGGGAGCTGTTTTTT.

The chain employs TRBV18 and TRBJ2-3, with TRBD2 matching over 9 bases. The CDR3 length is 15 residues. V shed 3 bases and J 4 bases; nucleotides not matched to a gene: 5. Looked up from germline, CDR1 is KGHSH and CDR2 is LQKENI. Written as DNA, the CDR3 is TGTGCCAGCTCACCGAGCGGGAGGTCGGCAGATACGCAGTATTTT. Its translation is CASSPSGRSADTQYF.

A single count supports this clone. The gene calls are TRBV7-9 and TRBJ1-3; TRBD1 might be the D (6 bases). Between the trimmed V and J ends, which lost 5 bases and 0 bases, there was a span of 14 bases. CDR3 length: 16 residues. Germline lookup yields CDR1 SEHNR and CDR2 FQNEAQ (reference sequence). CDR3 sequence reads: CASSPRGGASGNTIYF. In DNA, the CDR3 is TGTGCCAGCAGCCCCCGCGGGGGCGCCTCTGGAAACACCATATATTTT.

The chain is built from TRBV24-1 and TRBJ1-5; tentatively, D is TRBD1 (5 bases). The CDR3 extends over 13 amino acids. The germline V gene encodes CDR1 KGHDR and CDR2 SFDVKD. Trimming removed 1 base from V and 9 bases from J, with 9 bases in between. The CDR3 bases are TGTGCCACCAGTGATTTCGGGGGTCGGCCCCAGCATTTT. The encoded protein is CATSDFGGRPQHF.

The V gene is TRBV27, the J gene TRBJ2-4; D is unresolved. Per germline, CDR1 MNHEY and CDR2 SMNVEV (reference sequence). The CDR3 consists of 13 residues. V gave up 6 bases and J gave up 1 base, with 7 bases separating them. CDR3 nucleotides: TGTGCCAGCAGCACTACTGCCAAAAACATTCAGTACTTC. Its translation: CASSTTAKNIQYF.

The CDR3: CATRRTENTEAFF. DNA for the CDR3: TGTGCCACCAGAAGGACAGAGAACACTGAAGCTTTCTTT. The V gene is TRBV24-1, the J gene TRBJ1-1; D possibly corresponds to TRBD1 (6 bases). The V end lost 7 bases, the J end lost 1 base, and 9 bases lay between the germline ends. The germline V gene encodes CDR1 KGHDR and CDR2 SFDVKD. The CDR3 contains 13 residues.

This chain links TRBV10-3 with TRBJ2-2; 13 bases fit TRBD2. The trim removed 0 bases at V and 6 bases at J, leaving 7 bases unmatched. CDR3 length: 18 amino acids. Germline V lookup: CDR1 ENHRY, CDR2 SYGVKD. The CDR3, as DNA: TGTGCCATCAGTGAGTCAGGACTAGCGGGGGTTTCCGCCGGGGAGCTGTTTTTT. Translating it yields CAISESGLAGVSAGELFF.

This clone was observed a handful of times. This chain links TRBV5-4 with TRBJ1-4; 10 bases align to TRBD1. Germline CDR1 and CDR2: SGHNT and YYREEE (reference sequence). The CDR3 contains 14 residues. J was trimmed by 6 bases and V by 6 bases; bases with no gene match: 5. DNA of the CDR3: TGTGCCAGCATCCGGGACAGGGGAGATGAAAAACTGTTTTTT. Translation gives CASIRDRGDEKLFF.

CDR3 sequence (DNA): TGTGCCAGCAGCTCCGGGATCTCCTACAATGAGCAGTTCTTC. Its translation: CASSSGISYNEQFF. V and J are TRBV5-4 and TRBJ2-1; D possibly corresponds to TRBD2 (5 bases). The length of the CDR3 is 14 residues. The V end lost 3 bases, the J end lost 0 bases, and 7 bases lay between the germline ends. The germline CDR1 and CDR2 sequences are SGHNT and YYREEE (reference sequence).

The rearrangement uses TRBV14 and TRBJ2-2; 11 bases match TRBD2. From germline, CDR1 is SGHDN and CDR2 FVKESK. The CDR3 totals 18 residues. V trimming: 0 bases; J trimming: 5 bases; junction bases outside the gene matches: 8. The CDR3 loop reads CASSQESSGGPWTGELFF. In nucleotides, the CDR3 is TGTGCCAGCAGCCAAGAATCTAGCGGGGGGCCGTGGACCGGGGAGCTGTTTTTT.

The chain has TRBV7-9 and TRBJ2-2; a weak D match, TRBD2 (6 bases). The CDR3 is 15 amino acids. Germline V gene sequence: CDR1 SEHNR, CDR2 FQNEAQ (reference sequence). V gave up 3 bases and J gave up 5 bases, with 13 bases separating them. Here the CDR3 reads CASSFQSGRTGELFF. CDR3 bases: TGTGCCAGCAGCTTCCAATCAGGGAGGACCGGGGAGCTGTTTTTT.

The chain links TRBV5-1 to TRBJ1-2, with 8 bases that match TRBD1. The CDR3 sequence is 15 residues long. V dropped 0 bases and J dropped 6; count of bases not matched to a gene: 7. Germline V lookup: CDR1 SGHRS, CDR2 YFSETQ. The CDR3 bases are TGCGCCAGCAGCTTGGTAGGACAGGGAAGGGATGGCTACACCTTC. Translating gives CASSLVGQGRDGYTF.